The rows below give T cell receptor beta chains drawn from one sample of a study of Ad26.COV2.S vaccination and SARS-CoV-2 variants. Libraries were prepared by immunoSEQ multiplex PCR; TCRdb keeps only in-frame clonotypes and omits some of them. The sample contains about 390,000 clones, roughly nine tenths of which appear only once. The sequencing here drew on peripheral blood, taken in a trial of Ad26.COV2.S vaccine versus placebo. These receptors all come from a person aged 18 to 59 who received the Ad26.COV2.S COVID-19 vaccine or a placebo. Each CDR3 is given with its conserved first and last residue. Fields, in order: J gene, V gene, CDR3 protein.

>TRBJ1-4|TRBV3-1/TRBV3-2
CASSQDFLGSSTNEKLFF
>TRBJ2-5|TRBV24-1
CATAEARQETQYF
>TRBJ2-5|TRBV11-2
CASSSPGVQETQYF
>TRBJ2-1|TRBV7-2
CASSLSPARTSGGTFF
>TRBJ1-1|TRBV29-1
CSVEVGQGVTEAFF
>TRBJ1-2|TRBV7-9
CASSSDRYYGYTF
>TRBJ1-4|TRBV5-1
CASSLDGTGGTNEKLFF
>TRBJ2-5|TRBV6-1
CASSEETGTGIQETQYF
>TRBJ1-1|TRBV6-2/TRBV6-3
CASSKRGSNTEAFF
>TRBJ2-7|TRBV27
CASSPMEAGSSYEQYF
>TRBJ1-1|TRBV29-1
CSVRHQNTEAFF
>TRBJ2-5|TRBV19
CASSQAQETQYF
>TRBJ2-1|TRBV2
CASRDRAGVYNEQFF
>TRBJ2-7|TRBV5-5
CASSVGQANLYEQYF
>TRBJ2-7|TRBV30
CAWSVRAEGKQYF
>TRBJ1-1|TRBV19
CASSSGTVNTEAFF
>TRBJ1-5|TRBV10-3
CAISEVWVGNQPQHF
>TRBJ2-3|TRBV7-2
CASGTSGGITDTQYF
>TRBJ2-7|TRBV5-1
CASSPHRGAYYEQYF
>TRBJ2-5|TRBV4-3
CASSPLAGEQETQYF
>TRBJ1-2|TRBV3-1/TRBV3-2
CASSQDRRHYGYTF
>TRBJ1-2|TRBV18
CASSSSRRRVGYTF
>TRBJ2-2|TRBV19
CASATRDRGGGELFF
>TRBJ2-2|TRBV9
CASSVVGGSYRELFF
>TRBJ2-7|TRBV29-1
CSCGETYEQYF
>TRBJ2-2|TRBV6-2/TRBV6-3
CASSGPRVSGELFF
>TRBJ1-2|TRBV5-1
CASRIGTDKIYGYTF
>TRBJ2-3|TRBV29-1
CSVLPLADTDTQYF
>TRBJ1-4|TRBV29-1
CSVESNNEKLFF
>TRBJ1-1|TRBV13
CASSLGGLGANTEAFF
>TRBJ1-5|TRBV12-3/TRBV12-4
CASSFTGRQPQHF
>TRBJ2-4|TRBV7-8
CASSLPRTEGSDIQYF
>TRBJ2-3|TRBV5-6
CASSPGVSRTDTQYF
>TRBJ2-5|TRBV7-9
CASSLAGGLQETQYF
>TRBJ2-5|TRBV19
CASSTAGETQYF
>TRBJ2-7|TRBV6-5
CASSYGTGTTYEQYF
>TRBJ1-2|TRBV5-8
CASSTLQAARSYGYTF
>TRBJ1-2|TRBV10-2
CASTGPPNYGYTF
>TRBJ1-2|TRBV5-5
CASSLASRGEGYTF
>TRBJ2-5|TRBV5-1
CASSLQGIGGETQYF
>TRBJ1-1|TRBV5-6
CASSHLGGTEAFF